This record concerns one T cell receptor beta chain sequence. There is no known antigen for this receptor. No per-base quality is available; no much larger clone lies one base away. The trial excluded patients who had a history of autoimmune disease or who were on systemic immunosuppression. Peripheral blood for TCR sequencing was collected from all dose cohorts at baseline, on cycle 4 day 1, and on cycle 7 day 1. The samples were taken from a phase I, first-in-human, multicenter, open-label dose-escalation trial of ivuxolimab. Adults with locally advanced or metastatic melanoma, renal cell, hepatocellular, or head and neck squamous cell carcinoma were enrolled in the trial. Before TCR sequencing, CD4+ T cells and CD8+ T cells from peripheral blood were sorted into separate populations. The sample is drawn from a study of OX40 agonist ivuxolimab in advanced cancers. Broadly, across the study: The costimulatory receptor OX40 (CD134) was targeted by ivuxolimab, a fully human IgG2 agonistic monoclonal antibody. Partial responses occurred in three dose-escalation patients, of whom one had hepatocellular carcinoma and two had cutaneous melanoma. Intravenous ivuxolimab was administered to patients every 2 weeks at six dose levels: 0.01, 0.1, 0.3, 1.5, 3 and 10 mg/kg. The dose-escalation cohort was 82.7% male with a mean age of around 62 years, ranging from 23 to 79. The paper describes the monotherapy dose-escalation part (N ≈ 52 patients) of the phase I trial of ivuxolimab. The purpose of peripheral TCRbeta sequencing was to test whether ivuxolimab changed TCR sequence diversity and led to clonal T-cell expansion. Prior anti-PD-1, anti-PD-L1 or anti-CTLA-4 therapy was permitted, and checkpoint inhibitors had been received by about 37% of dose-escalation patients. Among the 50 to 55 dose-escalation patients, approximately 20 had hepatocellular carcinoma, about 15 melanoma, 9 renal cell carcinoma and 9 head and neck cancer.

Genomic DNA was extracted from sorted cells for sequencing of the TCRbeta CDR3 region. The immunoSEQ Assay was used for sequencing of TCRbeta CDR3 regions. Entries here come from immuneACCESS through TCRdb and include only in-frame sequences with V and J called. Some clones fail to appear in such tables; in the studies checked, an unresolved V gene covers under half of the shortfall, and the cause of the remainder is unknown. The sample records fewer than 60,000 clones, 75% to 85% of which are singletons. The top ten hold around 0.7% of the sample. V loses 3 bases of germline sequence and J loses 2 bases, and the interval between the two ends is 13 bases. The germline V gene gives CDR1 as KGHSH and CDR2 as LQKENI. Spanning cysteine to phenylalanine, the CDR3 consists of 16 amino acids. Of all the DNA, just the CDR3 is kept, 48 bases in frame from base 1. Broad study findings and their caveats: After ivuxolimab, more expanded clones were found on average in CD8+ T cells than in CD4+ T cells. At doses from 0.1 to 3.0 mg/kg, clonal expansion was seen in both CD4+ and CD8+ blood T cells between baseline and week 6. The antigen specificity of the clonally expanded peripheral T cells was not determined. In the 0.1-3.0 mg/kg groups, partial responders had among the lowest normalized peripheral clonal expansion, particularly in CD8+ T cells. Low levels of normalized T-cell clonal expansion were also seen in some patients who did not respond.

The source material was CD4+ or CD8+ T cells sorted from blood, sampled in a trial of the OX40 agonist ivuxolimab. The rearranged segments are TRBV18 and TRBJ2-2; no D gene is confidently identified. The sequence derives from an adult with an advanced solid tumor such as melanoma, head and neck, liver or kidney cancer. Here is the DNA: TGTGCCAGCTCACCTCCCGGGTCGCTAAACACCGGGGAGCTGTTTTTT. Translated, it reads CASSPPGSLNTGELFF.